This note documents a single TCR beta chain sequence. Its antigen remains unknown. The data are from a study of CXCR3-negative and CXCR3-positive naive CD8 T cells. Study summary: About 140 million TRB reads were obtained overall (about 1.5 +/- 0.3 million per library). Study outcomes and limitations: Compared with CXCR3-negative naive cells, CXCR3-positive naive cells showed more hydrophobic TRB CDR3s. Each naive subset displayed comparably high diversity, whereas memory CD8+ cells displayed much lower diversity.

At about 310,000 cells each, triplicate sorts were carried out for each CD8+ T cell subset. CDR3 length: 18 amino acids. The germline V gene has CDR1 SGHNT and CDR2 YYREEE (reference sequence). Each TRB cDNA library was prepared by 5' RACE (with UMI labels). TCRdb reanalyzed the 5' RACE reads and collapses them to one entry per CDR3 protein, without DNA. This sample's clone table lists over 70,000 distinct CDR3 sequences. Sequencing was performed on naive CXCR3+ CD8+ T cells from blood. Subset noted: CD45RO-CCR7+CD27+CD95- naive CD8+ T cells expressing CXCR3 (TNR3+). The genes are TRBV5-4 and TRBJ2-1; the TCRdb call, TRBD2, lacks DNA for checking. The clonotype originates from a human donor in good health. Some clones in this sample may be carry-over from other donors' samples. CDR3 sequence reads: CASSLGLGERGFYNEQFF.